The clone carrying this TCR beta chain has only a few counts. This CDR3 comprises 13 residues. The V and J ends lost 4 bases and 7 bases, in that order; junction bases with no gene match: 1. Germline loops: CDR1 LGHNA, CDR2 YNFKEQ. The data originate from a study of blood T cell repertoires in COVID-19. Study context: Sites across the United States, Italy and Spain contributed samples from acute and convalescent COVID-19.

As processed by the authors: Amplification of reference gene primers provided the estimated nucleated cell counts. TCRdb's copy holds only in-frame clones and misses some; the assay was immunoSEQ multiplex PCR. V, J and clone size are taken as reported in that table, and D and trimming were inferred from the DNA itself. The table includes about 250,000 clones, around 83% detected once. The clonotype originates from a man aged 40-49 years who had been exposed to COVID-19. This chain connects TRBV4-2 to TRBJ2-1; 10 bases map to TRBD2. What was sequenced was PBMCs or T cells enriched from blood (not recorded which). CDR3 residues: CASSPSGRNEQFF. Written as DNA, the CDR3 is TGTGCCAGCAGCCCTAGCGGGAGAAATGAGCAGTTCTTC.